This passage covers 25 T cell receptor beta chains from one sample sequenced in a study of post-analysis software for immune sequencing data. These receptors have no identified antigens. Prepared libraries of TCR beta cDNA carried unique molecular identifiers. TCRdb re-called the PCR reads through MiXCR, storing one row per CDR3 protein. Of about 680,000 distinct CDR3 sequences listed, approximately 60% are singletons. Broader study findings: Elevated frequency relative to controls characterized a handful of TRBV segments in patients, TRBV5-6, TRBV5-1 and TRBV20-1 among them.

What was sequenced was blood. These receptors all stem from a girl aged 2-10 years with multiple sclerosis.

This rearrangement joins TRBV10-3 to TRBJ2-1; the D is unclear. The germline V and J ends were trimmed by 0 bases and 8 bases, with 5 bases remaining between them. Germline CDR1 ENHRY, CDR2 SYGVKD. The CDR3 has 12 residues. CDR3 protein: CAISESGYEQFF. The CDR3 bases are TGTGCCATCAGTGAGTCGGGTTATGAGCAGTTCTTC.

The CDR3 bases are TGTGCCAGCAGCCTCCCCTCCCTTCATGGCTACACCTTC. Residues: CASSLPSLHGYTF. This chain joins TRBV12-3 or TRBV12-4 and TRBJ1-2; D is uncertain. V was shortened by 6 bases and J by 6 bases, with 14 bases between the two germline ends. This CDR3 is 13 amino acids long.

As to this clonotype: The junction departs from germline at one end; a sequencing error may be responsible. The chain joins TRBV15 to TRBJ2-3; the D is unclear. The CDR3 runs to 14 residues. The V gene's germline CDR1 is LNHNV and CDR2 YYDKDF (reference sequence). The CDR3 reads CATSKTSRTDMQYF. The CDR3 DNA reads TGTGCCACCAGCAAGACTTCACGCACAGATATGCAGTATTTT.

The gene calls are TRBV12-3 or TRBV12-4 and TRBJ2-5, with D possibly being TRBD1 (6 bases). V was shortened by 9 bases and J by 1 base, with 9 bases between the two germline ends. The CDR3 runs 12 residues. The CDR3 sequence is CASAQGQETQYF. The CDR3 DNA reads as TGTGCCAGTGCACAGGGCCAAGAGACCCAGTACTTC.

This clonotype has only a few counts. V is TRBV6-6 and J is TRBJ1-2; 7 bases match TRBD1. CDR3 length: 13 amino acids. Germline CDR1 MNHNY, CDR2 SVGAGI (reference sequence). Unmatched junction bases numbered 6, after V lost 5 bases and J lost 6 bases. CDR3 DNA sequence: TGTGCCAGCAGTGCCGCCGGGACAGATGGCTACACCTTC. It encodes CASSAAGTDGYTF.

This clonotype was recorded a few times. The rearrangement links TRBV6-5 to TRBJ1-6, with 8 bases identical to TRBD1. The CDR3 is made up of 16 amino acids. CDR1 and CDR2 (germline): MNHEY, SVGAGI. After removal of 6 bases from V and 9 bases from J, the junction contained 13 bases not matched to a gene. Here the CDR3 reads CASRSGAGGQSSPLHF. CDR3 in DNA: TGTGCCAGCAGATCCGGGGCAGGGGGCCAAAGTTCACCCCTCCACTTT.

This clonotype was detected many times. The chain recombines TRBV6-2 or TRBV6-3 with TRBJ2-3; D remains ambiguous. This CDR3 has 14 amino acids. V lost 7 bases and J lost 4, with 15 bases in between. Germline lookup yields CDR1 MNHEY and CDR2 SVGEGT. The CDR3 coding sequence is TGTGCCAGCAAACGCGCCGAGTTAGCAGATACGCAGTATTTT. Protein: CASKRAELADTQYF.

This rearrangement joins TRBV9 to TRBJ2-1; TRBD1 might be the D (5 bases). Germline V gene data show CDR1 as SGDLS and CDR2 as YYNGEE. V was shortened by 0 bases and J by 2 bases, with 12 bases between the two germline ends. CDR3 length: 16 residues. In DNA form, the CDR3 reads TGTGCCAGCAGCGTAGTACAGGTCCCCCCCTACAATGAGCAGTTCTTC. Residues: CASSVVQVPPYNEQFF.

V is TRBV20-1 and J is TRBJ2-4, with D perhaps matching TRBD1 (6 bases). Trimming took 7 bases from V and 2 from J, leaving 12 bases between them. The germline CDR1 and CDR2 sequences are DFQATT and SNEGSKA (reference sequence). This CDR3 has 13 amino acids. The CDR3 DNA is TGCAGTGTTAGGACAGCAACCAAAAACATTCAGTACTTC. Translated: CSVRTATKNIQYF.

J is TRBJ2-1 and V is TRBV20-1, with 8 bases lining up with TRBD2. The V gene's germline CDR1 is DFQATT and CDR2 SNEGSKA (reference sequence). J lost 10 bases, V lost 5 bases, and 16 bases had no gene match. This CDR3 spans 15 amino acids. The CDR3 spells CSADPLSGTRYEQFF. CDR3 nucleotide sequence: TGCAGTGCTGATCCTCTCTCCGGGACTAGATACGAGCAGTTCTTC.

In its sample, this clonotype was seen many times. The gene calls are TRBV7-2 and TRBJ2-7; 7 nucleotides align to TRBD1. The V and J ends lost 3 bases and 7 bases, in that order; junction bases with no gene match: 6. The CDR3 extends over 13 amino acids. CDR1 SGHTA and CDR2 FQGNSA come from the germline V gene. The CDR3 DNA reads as TGTGCCAGCAGCTTTGACAGGGTAAAGGAGCAGTACTTC. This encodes CASSFDRVKEQYF.

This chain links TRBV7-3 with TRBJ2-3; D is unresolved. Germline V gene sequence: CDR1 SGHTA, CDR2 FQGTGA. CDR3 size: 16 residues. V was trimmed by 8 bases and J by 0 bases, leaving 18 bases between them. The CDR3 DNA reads TGTGCCAGCTCCCAAATGGACGCCCCGAGCACAGATACGCAGTATTTT. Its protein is CASSQMDAPSTDTQYF. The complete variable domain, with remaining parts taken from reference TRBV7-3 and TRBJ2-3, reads GAGVSQTPSNKVTEKGKYVELRCDPISGHTALYWYRQSLGQGPEFLIYFQGTGAADDSGLPNDRFFAVRPEGSVSTLKIQRTERGDSAVYLCASSQMDAPSTDTQYFGPGTRLTVL.

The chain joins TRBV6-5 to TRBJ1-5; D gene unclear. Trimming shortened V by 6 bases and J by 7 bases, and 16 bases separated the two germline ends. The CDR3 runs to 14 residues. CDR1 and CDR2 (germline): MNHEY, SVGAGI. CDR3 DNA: TGTGCCAGCAGCTCACGGACGAATGAACAGCCCCAGCATTTT. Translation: CASSSRTNEQPQHF.

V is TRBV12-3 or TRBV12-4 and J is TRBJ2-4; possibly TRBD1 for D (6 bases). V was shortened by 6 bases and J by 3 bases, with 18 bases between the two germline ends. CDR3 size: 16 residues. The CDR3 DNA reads TGTGCCAGCAGCATGGGCGAAACAGGGAACAAAAACATTCAGTACTTC. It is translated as CASSMGETGNKNIQYF.

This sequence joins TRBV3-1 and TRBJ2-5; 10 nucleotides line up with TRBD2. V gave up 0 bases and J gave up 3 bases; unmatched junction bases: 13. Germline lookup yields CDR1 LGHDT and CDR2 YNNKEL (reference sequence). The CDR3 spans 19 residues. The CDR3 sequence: CASSQEGGGALAGEETQYF. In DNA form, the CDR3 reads TGTGCCAGCAGCCAAGAGGGAGGAGGGGCCCTAGCGGGGGAAGAGACCCAGTACTTC.

In nucleotides, the CDR3 is TGCAGTGCTAGAATCCCCGGGAGCGGATACGAGCAGTACTTC. This gives the protein CSARIPGSGYEQYF. This chain joins TRBV20-1 and TRBJ2-5; D possibly corresponds to TRBD2 (6 bases). TRBJ2-7 matches the DNA end more closely, so the J call is doubtful. Germline CDR1 is DFQATT and CDR2 is SNEGSKA (reference sequence). This CDR3 region has 14 residues.

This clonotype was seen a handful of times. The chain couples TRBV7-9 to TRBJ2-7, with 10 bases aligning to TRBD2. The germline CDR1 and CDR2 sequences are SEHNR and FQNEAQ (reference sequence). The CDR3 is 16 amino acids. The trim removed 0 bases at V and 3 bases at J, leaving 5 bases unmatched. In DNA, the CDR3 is TGTGCCAGCAGCTTAGCGCTCGGACTAGCGGTCTACGAGCAGTACTTC. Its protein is CASSLALGLAVYEQYF.

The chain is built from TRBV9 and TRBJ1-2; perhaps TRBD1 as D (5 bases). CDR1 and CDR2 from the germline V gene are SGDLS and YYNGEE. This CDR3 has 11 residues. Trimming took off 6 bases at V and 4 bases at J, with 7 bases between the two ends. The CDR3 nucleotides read TGTGCCAGCACAGGGCTCTATGGCTACACCTTC. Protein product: CASTGLYGYTF.

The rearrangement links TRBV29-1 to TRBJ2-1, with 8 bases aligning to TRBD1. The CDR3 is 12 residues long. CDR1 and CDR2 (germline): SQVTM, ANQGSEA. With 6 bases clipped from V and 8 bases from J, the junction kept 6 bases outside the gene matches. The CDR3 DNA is TGCAGCGTGGACAGGGCAATCGATGAGCAGTTCTTC. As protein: CSVDRAIDEQFF.

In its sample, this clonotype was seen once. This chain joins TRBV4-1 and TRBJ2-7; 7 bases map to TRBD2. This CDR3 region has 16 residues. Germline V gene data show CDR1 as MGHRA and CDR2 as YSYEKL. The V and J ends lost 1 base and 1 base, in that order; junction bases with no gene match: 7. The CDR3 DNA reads TGCGCCAGCAGCCAAGGTTATGGAGCGGGGTCCTACGAGCAGTACTTC. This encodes CASSQGYGAGSYEQYF.

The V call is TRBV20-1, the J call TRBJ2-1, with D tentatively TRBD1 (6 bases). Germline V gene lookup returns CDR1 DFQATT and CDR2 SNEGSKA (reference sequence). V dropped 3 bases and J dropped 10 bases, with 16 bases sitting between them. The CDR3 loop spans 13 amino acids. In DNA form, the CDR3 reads TGCAGTGCTAGGGCCCGCAGGGGAAGGGAGCAGTTCTTC. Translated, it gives CSARARRGREQFF.

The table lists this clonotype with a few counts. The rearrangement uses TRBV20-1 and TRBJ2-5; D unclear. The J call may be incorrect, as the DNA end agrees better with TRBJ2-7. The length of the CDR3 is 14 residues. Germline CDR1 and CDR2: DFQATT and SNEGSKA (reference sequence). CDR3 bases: TGCAGTGCTAGTAGGCGGCTAATCTCCTACGAGCAGTACTTC. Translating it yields CSASRRLISYEQYF.

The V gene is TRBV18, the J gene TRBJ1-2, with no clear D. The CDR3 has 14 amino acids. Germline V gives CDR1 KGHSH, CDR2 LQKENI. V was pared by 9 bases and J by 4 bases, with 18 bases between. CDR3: CASFRPGRIYGYTF. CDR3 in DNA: TGTGCCAGTTTCCGACCGGGAAGGATCTATGGCTACACCTTC.

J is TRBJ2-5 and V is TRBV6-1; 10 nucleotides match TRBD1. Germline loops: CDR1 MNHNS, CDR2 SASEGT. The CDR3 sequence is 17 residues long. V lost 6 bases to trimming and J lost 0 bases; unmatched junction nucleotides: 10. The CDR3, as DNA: TGTGCCAGCAGAACCGGGACAGGGGAACCTAACCAAGAGACCCAGTACTTC. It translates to CASRTGTGEPNQETQYF.

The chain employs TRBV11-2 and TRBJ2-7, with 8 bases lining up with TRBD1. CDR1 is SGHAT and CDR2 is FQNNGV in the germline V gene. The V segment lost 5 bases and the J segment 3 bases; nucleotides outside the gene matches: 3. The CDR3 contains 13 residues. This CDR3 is CASSRTGIYEQYF. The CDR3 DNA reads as TGTGCCAGCAGCCGGACAGGGATCTACGAGCAGTACTTC.